This TCR beta chain was recorded in a study of Graves' ophthalmopathy and Graves' hyperthyroidism. The study enrolled ophthalmopathy donors with moderate-to-severe activity, CAS ≥3, NOSPECS ≥4 and duration under 3 months. No donor had other autoimmune disease, uncontrolled infection, pregnancy or lactation. The study, taken as a whole, reports: Most expanded thyroid clonotypes above 0.001 frequency also appeared in blood. As the model predicted ophthalmopathy progression, it achieved a sensitivity of 70% to 71% and a specificity of 72.22%.

This clonotype was recorded many times. The target antigen is unknown. Germline assignment: CDR1 SEHNR and CDR2 FQNEAQ (reference sequence). V gave up 5 bases and J gave up 6 bases; unmatched junction bases: 6. The CDR3 is 15 residues long. Beta-chain TCR CDR3 regions were amplified from RNA transcripts. HTBI-primed first-round RT-PCR preceded second-round multiplex PCR. TCRdb independently ran MiXCR on the multiplex PCR reads; one entry per CDR3 protein. The sample yields almost 400,000 distinct CDR3 sequences, approximately 20% seen once. This chain links TRBV7-9 with TRBJ1-6; 8 nucleotides agree with TRBD1. This TCR derives from a woman between 18 and 30 years old with Graves' ophthalmopathy. The sequencing sample was made of peripheral blood. The CDR3: CASSRPQGGNSPLHF. The CDR3 nucleotides are TGTGCCAGCAGCAGACCACAGGGGGGTAATTCACCCCTCCACTTT.